This record covers a single T cell receptor beta chain. This record belongs to a study of blood T cell repertoires in COVID-19. The wider study: Specimens from acute and convalescent COVID-19 originated in the United States, Italy and Spain. From T cells, B-cell-depleted T cells, or PBMCs came the material, which was cDNA or gDNA.

Authors' methods: Nucleated cell counts were estimated from reference gene primer amplification. The data were produced by immunoSEQ multiplex PCR, yet TCRdb's version contains in-frame clones alone and is incomplete. V, J and clone size were drawn from that table, and D and trimming were deduced from the DNA. The top ten clones hold approximately 5.1% of a sample with about 190,000 clones, roughly 81% of them seen once. The CDR3 length is 13 residues. The germline V gene encodes CDR1 SGHAT and CDR2 FQNNGV. V was clipped by 0 bases and J by 3 bases, with 6 bases between them. The sequence was obtained from a woman in her 70s with active or convalescent COVID-19. The chain is built from TRBV11-2 and TRBJ2-7; D gene unclear. The sequenced sample was peripheral blood. The CDR3 bases are TGTGCCAGCAGCTTAGATCCGAGCTACGAGCAGTACTTC. Amino acids: CASSLDPSYEQYF.